A few counts support the clone carrying this T cell receptor (beta chain). Distinct nucleotide sequences in the sample also encode this CDR3. In the original processing: Amplification of reference gene primers provided the estimated nucleated cell counts. Repertoires were generated with immunoSEQ multiplex PCR, while TCRdb's copy carries only in-frame clones and drops some. The DNA gave D and trimming, while V, J and clone size come from that table. The table lists more than 110,000 clones, approximately 85% of them singletons, with 2.5% to 3% in the top ten. The record originates from a study of blood T cell repertoires in COVID-19. Study-wide context: COVID-19 samples, acute and convalescent, were from the United States, Italy and Spain.

CDR3 length equals 12 residues. V was clipped by 8 bases and J by 1 base, with 8 bases between them. CDR1 MNHEY and CDR2 SMNVEV come from the germline V gene (reference sequence). Sequencing was performed on peripheral blood. The receptor was isolated from a middle-aged man with acute or convalescent COVID-19. The V gene is TRBV27, the J gene TRBJ1-1; possible D gene TRBD1, 6 bases. CDR3 nucleotides: TGTGCCAGCGGCAGGGGGAACACTGAAGCTTTCTTT. Translating gives CASGRGNTEAFF.